One and the same sample provided the 28 T cell receptor beta chains below, sequenced in a study of T cells expressing NK-cell markers. After re-calling the 5' RACE reads, TCRdb lists one entry per CDR3 protein, DNA absent. The sample totals about 390,000 distinct CDR3 sequences. Input material: blood T cells: a sorted CD56 or NKG2C T cell subset, CD4+ or CD8+ T cells, or bulk PBMC T cells (not recorded which). Receptors were obtained from a woman aged 50 to 65 in good health.

V is TRBV14 and J is TRBJ2-1; TCRdb outputs TRBD2, but without DNA this stays unchecked. The germline gives CDR1 SGHDN, CDR2 FVKESK. The CDR3 is 15 residues long. This CDR3 is CASSLTSGRWDEQFF.

The V gene is TRBV7-9, the J gene TRBJ2-3. The CDR3 spans 12 residues. Germline V gene data show CDR1 as SEHNR and CDR2 as FQNEAQ (reference sequence). CDR3 loop: CASRDLGDTQYF.

The rearrangement uses TRBV20-1 and TRBJ2-1; no DNA is available, so the TRBD2 call from TCRdb remains unchecked. Germline lookup yields CDR1 DFQATT and CDR2 SNEGSKA (reference sequence). The CDR3 is 12 residues long. This chain's CDR3 is CSAFLGAAGKFF.

The chain couples TRBV7-3 to TRBJ2-3; TCRdb returns TRBD1, unconfirmable since there is no DNA. This CDR3 comprises 14 residues. CDR1 and CDR2 (germline): SGHTA, FQGTGA. This chain's CDR3 is CASSRQGGTDTQYF.

The CDR3 reads CASSEAGTGVFGYTF. The chain carries TRBV27 and TRBJ1-2; the TCRdb D gene call, TRBD1, has no DNA to confirm it. Germline CDR1 and CDR2: MNHEY and SMNVEV (reference sequence). The CDR3 is made up of 15 amino acids.

The rearrangement uses TRBV5-1 and TRBJ2-5; as DNA is missing, the TRBD1 call by TCRdb cannot be tested. CDR1 SGHRS and CDR2 YFSETQ come from the germline V gene. This CDR3 is built from 13 residues. This CDR3 reads CASSRRQQETQYF.

The chain employs TRBV20-1 and TRBJ2-1. The germline V gene encodes CDR1 DFQATT and CDR2 SNEGSKA (reference sequence). CDR3 length equals 13 residues. CDR3: CSAGEDGYNEQFF.

The chain is built from TRBV20-1 and TRBJ2-1; as DNA is missing, the TRBD1 call by TCRdb cannot be tested. Germline values: CDR1 DFQATT, CDR2 SNEGSKA (reference sequence). This CDR3 comprises 15 residues. Here the CDR3 reads CSANPPRALSDEQFF.

The chain is built from TRBV18 and TRBJ2-7. CDR1 and CDR2 (germline): KGHSH, LQKENI. The CDR3 spans 14 residues. The CDR3 sequence is CASSPGSVSYEQYF.

The rearrangement joins TRBV7-8 to TRBJ2-1. Germline CDR1 reads SGHVS; CDR2 reads FQNEAQ. The CDR3 runs 11 residues. CDR3 amino acids: CASGTYNEQFF.

The rearrangement joins TRBV10-3 to TRBJ1-1; TCRdb selects TRBD1, and the lack of DNA leaves this call unchecked. The CDR3 consists of 14 residues. The germline gives CDR1 ENHRY, CDR2 SYGVKD. CDR3 sequence: CAISGTGTNTEAFF.

The V call is TRBV18, the J call TRBJ2-1; the D call of TRBD2 rests on TCRdb alone, since no DNA is present to check it. Germline lookup yields CDR1 KGHSH and CDR2 LQKENI. The CDR3 spans 19 residues. The CDR3 is CASSPRGLAGVILFNEQFF.

The chain employs TRBV9 and TRBJ2-1; lacking DNA, the TRBD1 call made by TCRdb goes unchecked. The CDR3 has 16 amino acids. Germline CDR1 and CDR2: SGDLS and YYNGEE. The CDR3 here is CASSVGSGTTYNEQFF.

The V call is TRBV24-1, the J call TRBJ2-5; TCRdb lists TRBD1, though no DNA is available to test this call. CDR3 length equals 16 residues. Germline V gene lookup returns CDR1 KGHDR and CDR2 SFDVKD. CDR3 protein: CATSEPRGDNQETQYF.

The chain uses TRBV5-6 and TRBJ2-1. CDR1 and CDR2 (germline): SGHDT, YYEEEE. This CDR3 comprises 16 residues. Here the CDR3 reads CASSLGRSMTQAEQFF.

The gene calls are TRBV5-6 and TRBJ2-2; the TCRdb call, TRBD1, lacks DNA for checking. This CDR3 region has 16 residues. CDR1 and CDR2 (germline): SGHDT, YYEEEE. Here the CDR3 reads CASSSPLRGNTGELFF.

J is TRBJ2-1 and V is TRBV12-3 or TRBV12-4; the TCRdb D gene call, TRBD2, has no DNA to confirm it. This CDR3 is built from 15 residues. The CDR3: CASGQGASGIFEQFF.

The CDR3 here is CASSNGQGASNQPQHF. The V and J genes are TRBV12-3 or TRBV12-4 and TRBJ1-5; the D gene TCRdb calls, TRBD1, cannot be checked with no DNA. This CDR3 has 16 residues.

The rearrangement joins TRBV3-1 to TRBJ2-2; TCRdb returns TRBD1, unconfirmable since there is no DNA. The CDR3 spans 15 residues. Germline V gene sequence: CDR1 LGHDT, CDR2 YNNKEL (reference sequence). The CDR3 is CATTGGKTVTGELFF.

This chain uses TRBV5-1 with TRBJ2-6. The CDR3 runs to 18 residues. The germline CDR1 and CDR2 sequences are SGHRS and YFSETQ. The CDR3 sequence: CASSLGINEHSGANVLTF.

The CDR3 is CATSDYPDRGEQYF. J is TRBJ2-7 and V is TRBV24-1; absent DNA, TCRdb's TRBD1 call cannot be checked. Germline CDR1 reads KGHDR; CDR2 reads SFDVKD. The CDR3 is made up of 14 amino acids.

The rearrangement links TRBV29-1 to TRBJ2-3; the TRBD1 assignment by TCRdb is unverifiable without DNA. From germline, CDR1 is SQVTM and CDR2 ANQGSEA. This CDR3 is built from 15 residues. The CDR3 spells CSVQIQGGTTDTQYF.

The chain employs TRBV12-3 or TRBV12-4 and TRBJ2-1. The CDR3 extends over 13 amino acids. The CDR3 reads CASSLDTSDEQFF.

This chain links TRBV10-3 with TRBJ2-2; TCRdb's assignment of TRBD1 cannot be checked, as there is no DNA. CDR1 ENHRY and CDR2 SYGVKD come from the germline V gene. The CDR3 consists of 17 residues. The chain's CDR3 is CAIRGQGAPMNTGELFF.

The V call is TRBV29-1, the J call TRBJ2-7; TCRdb's D call of TRBD1 is untestable without DNA. Per the germline V gene, CDR1 is SQVTM and CDR2 is ANQGSEA. The CDR3 runs to 13 residues. The CDR3 sequence is CSARQGGSYEQYF.

The V call is TRBV27, the J call TRBJ2-7. This CDR3 comprises 14 residues. The germline CDR1 and CDR2 sequences are MNHEY and SMNVEV (reference sequence). CDR3 in amino acids: CASSLLRSPYEQYF.

This CDR3 reads CAWEGVYYGYTF. The rearrangement joins TRBV30 to TRBJ1-2. The length of the CDR3 is 12 residues. Germline CDR1 GTSNPN, CDR2 SVGIG (reference sequence). The full variable domain, in which reference TRBV30 and TRBJ1-2 provide the parts outside the CDR3, is SQTIHQWPATLVQPVGSPLSLECTVEGTSNPNLYWYRQAAGRGLQLLFYSVGIGQISSEVPQNLSASRPQDRQFILSSKKLLLSDSGFYLCAWEGVYYGYTFGSGTRLTVV.

The chain joins TRBV29-1 to TRBJ2-1; with no DNA, the TCRdb D assignment of TRBD1 cannot be verified. The CDR3 covers 17 residues. The germline gives CDR1 SQVTM, CDR2 ANQGSEA. The chain's CDR3 is CSVAGQGWREHYNEQFF.